This T cell receptor beta chain was profiled in a study of cytomegalovirus exposure and HLA in healthy donors. V lost 4 bases to trimming and J lost 1 base, with 14 bases between them. Germline loops: CDR1 SGHNT, CDR2 YYREEE (reference sequence). The CDR3 sequence is 15 residues long. It was the approximately 130-subject validation cohort, separate from the roughly 700-subject first cohort, to which the donors belonged. Produced via immunoSEQ multiplex PCR; TCRdb's table is partial and in-frame only. The sample includes about 330,000 clones, 80% to 90% seen only once; the top ten take 0.84%. Specimen: PBMCs. This TCR came from a woman aged 18-35 years in good health and CMV-seronegative. The rearrangement uses TRBV5-4 and TRBJ1-1; tentative D call: TRBD1 (5 bases). The CDR3 nucleotides are TGTGCCAGCAGCGCCGCAGCACAGGCGAACACTGAAGCTTTCTTT. It is translated as CASSAAAQANTEAFF.